The TCR beta chain described here comes from a study of T cell responses to AZD1222 COVID-19 vaccine. Broader study findings: Seropositivity was recorded at baseline in only five to seven AZD1222 recipients. It should be noted that donors were predominantly white British and more often female, and clonal diversity was possibly underestimated. Spike-specific TCR depth and breadth grew after two AZD1222 doses. Along spike, vaccine-associated CD4 TCRs were found throughout, with dominance at 160-218 and 743-854.

TCRdb keeps only in-frame clones here, not all; method: immunoSEQ multiplex PCR. The table lists about 140,000 clones, 85% to 90% of them singletons, with 5% to 6.5% in the top ten. With respect to this clone: Its antigen is unidentified.

Germline V CDR1 and CDR2: GTSNPN, SVGIG (reference sequence). The V end lost 4 bases, the J end lost 6 bases, and 18 bases lay between the germline ends. The CDR3 runs to 14 residues. The receptor comes from an adult in good health. The chain employs TRBV30 and TRBJ1-1; D unclear. Sample: peripheral blood, taken on day 0 of AZD1222 vaccination. Written as DNA, the CDR3 is TGTGCCTGGACTGTGATAGCCGGTGGCTCTGAAGCTTTCTTT. Translated: CAWTVIAGGSEAFF.